These 13 T cell receptor beta chains share one sample of origin, sequenced in a study of cytomegalovirus exposure and HLA in healthy donors. Both 60 Vbeta primers and 13 Jbeta primers went into the PCR. Here immunoSEQ multiplex PCR was the method, and the copy in TCRdb shows in-frame clones only, minus some. The profile covers 200,000 to 250,000 clones, with roughly 84% appearing a single time and 1.3% to 1.5% taken by the ten largest. Sequencing input: PBMCs. The source of these receptors is a girl aged 5-17 years in good health and CMV-seronegative.

A single count supports this clone. This chain uses TRBV4-3 with TRBJ2-3; possibly TRBD2 for D (6 bases). Germline lookup yields CDR1 LGHNA and CDR2 YSLEER. V lost 0 bases and J 6 bases, leaving 16 bases between the germline ends. The CDR3 has 16 residues. This chain's CDR3 is CASSQDVAGGRDTQYF. In nucleotides, the CDR3 is TGCGCCAGCAGCCAAGATGTGGCTGGGGGGAGGGATACGCAGTATTTT.

This chain joins TRBV4-1 and TRBJ1-1, with 7 bases fitting TRBD1. The germline V gene encodes CDR1 MGHRA and CDR2 YSYEKL. The CDR3 totals 15 residues. V trimming: 3 bases; J trimming: 7 bases; junction bases outside the gene matches: 11. The CDR3 loop is CASSQGVGQKGEAFF. The CDR3 DNA sequence: TGCGCCAGCAGCCAGGGGGTGGGACAGAAGGGTGAAGCTTTCTTT.

This clone has more than one count but fewer than ten. The genes are TRBV10-3 and TRBJ2-7; 9 bases line up with TRBD1. CDR1 is ENHRY and CDR2 is SYGVKD in the germline V gene. V was pared by 4 bases and J by 2 bases, with 3 bases of the junction left unmatched. This CDR3 contains 14 residues. The CDR3 protein is CAISVGQGPYEQYF. For the CDR3, the DNA is TGTGCCATCAGTGTAGGACAGGGGCCCTACGAGCAGTACTTC.

J is TRBJ1-4 and V is TRBV7-8; D gene unclear. Between the trimmed V and J ends, which lost 1 base and 7 bases, there was a span of 28 bases. Germline values: CDR1 SGHVS, CDR2 FQNEAQ. The CDR3 has 20 residues. The CDR3 DNA reads TGTGCCAGCAGCTTAGATGTAATGCTTCTGGAATCGCGGGAGAGTGAAAAACTGTTTTTT. It specifies CASSLDVMLLESRESEKLFF.

This rearrangement joins TRBV28 to TRBJ1-1; 10 nucleotides align to TRBD1. V lost 5 bases to trimming and J lost 7 bases; unmatched junction nucleotides: 10. Germline loops: CDR1 MDHEN, CDR2 SYDVKM. The CDR3 spans 15 residues. This CDR3 reads CASSPPDRGRIEAFF. CDR3 in DNA: TGTGCCAGCAGTCCACCAGACAGGGGGCGAATTGAAGCTTTCTTT. Variable domain in full (rest from reference TRBV28 and TRBJ1-1): DVKVTQSSRYLVKRTGEKVFLECVQDMDHENMFWYRQDPGLGLRLIYFSYDVKMKEKGDIPEGYSVSREKKERFSLILESASTNQTSMYLCASSPPDRGRIEAFFGQGTRLTVV.

This chain uses TRBV28 with TRBJ1-2, with D possibly being TRBD1 (6 bases). CDR1 and CDR2 from the germline V gene are MDHEN and SYDVKM. Trimming took 8 bases from V and 4 from J, leaving 11 bases between them. The CDR3 sequence is 12 residues long. CDR3 in amino acids: CASVGRGYGYTF. Written as DNA, the CDR3 is TGTGCCAGCGTGGGCAGGGGCTATGGCTACACCTTC.

The table lists this clone with a count of one. V gene TRBV7-9 combines with J gene TRBJ2-1; D unclear. Germline V gene sequence: CDR1 SEHNR, CDR2 FQNEAQ (reference sequence). This CDR3 region has 11 residues. V lost 3 bases to trimming and J lost 7 bases, with 4 bases between them. The CDR3 nucleotides are TGTGCCAGCAGCTTTTCGAATGAGCAGTTCTTC. This codes for CASSFSNEQFF.

This sequence joins TRBV7-2 and TRBJ2-3; possibly TRBD1 for D (6 bases). The CDR3 contains 14 residues. With 5 bases removed from V and 6 bases from J, the gap between germline ends came to 15 bases. Germline values: CDR1 SGHTA, CDR2 FQGNSA. The CDR3 bases are TGTGCCAGCAGCCCACAGGGCCCCTATGATACGCAGTATTTT. Its translation is CASSPQGPYDTQYF.

CDR3 loop: CASSQVLGQGANTEAFF. The CDR3 DNA is TGCGCCAGCAGCCAAGTCTTGGGACAGGGGGCCAACACTGAAGCTTTCTTT. V and J are TRBV4-1 and TRBJ1-1; 12 nucleotides line up with TRBD1. The V and J ends lost 1 base and 2 bases, in that order; junction bases with no gene match: 5. The CDR3 runs to 17 residues. CDR1 MGHRA and CDR2 YSYEKL come from the germline V gene.

This clone was recorded once. The V gene is TRBV18, the J gene TRBJ2-1, with 9 bases fitting TRBD1. Trimming took 5 bases from V and 6 from J; bases not matched to a gene: 5. The CDR3 runs 14 residues. The germline V gene has CDR1 KGHSH and CDR2 LQKENI. The chain's CDR3 is CASSTEDRGNEQFF. The CDR3 DNA follows: TGTGCCAGCTCAACGGAGGACAGGGGCAATGAGCAGTTCTTC.

This clone showed up just once. V usage is TRBV5-1 and J usage is TRBJ1-1, with TRBD1 identical over 9 bases. The germline V gene encodes CDR1 SGHRS and CDR2 YFSETQ. The V gene end was trimmed by 0 bases and the J gene end by 7 bases; junction bases not matched to a gene: 7. This CDR3 is 15 amino acids long. The CDR3 DNA follows: TGCGCCAGCAGCTTGGCGGGACAGGGCCTGAGTGAAGCTTTCTTT. Its translation: CASSLAGQGLSEAFF. Drawing the rest from reference TRBV5-1 and TRBJ1-1, the complete variable domain is KAGVTQTPRYLIKTRGQQVTLSCSPISGHRSVSWYQQTPGQGLQFLFEYFSETQRNKGNFPGRFSGRQFSNSRSEMNVSTLELGDSALYLCASSLAGQGLSEAFFGQGTRLTVV.

This rearrangement joins TRBV7-3 to TRBJ2-3, with 15 bases identical to TRBD2. CDR3 length: 15 amino acids. Germline loops: CDR1 SGHTA, CDR2 FQGTGA. V was pared by 5 bases and J by 6 bases, with 3 bases of the junction left unmatched. CDR3 loop: CASSPGTSGRDTQYF. The CDR3 DNA is TGTGCCAGCAGCCCAGGGACTAGCGGGAGGGATACGCAGTATTTT.

The chain joins TRBV28 to TRBJ2-2, with a weak D call TRBD1 (5 bases). The CDR3 covers 14 residues. V was clipped by 6 bases and J by 6 bases, with 14 bases between them. Germline CDR1 and CDR2: MDHEN and SYDVKM. The CDR3 here is CASSPPWGPGELFF. CDR3 bases: TGTGCCAGCAGCCCTCCCTGGGGCCCCGGGGAGCTGTTTTTT. The full variable domain, with the rest looked up from reference TRBV28 and TRBJ2-2, is DVKVTQSSRYLVKRTGEKVFLECVQDMDHENMFWYRQDPGLGLRLIYFSYDVKMKEKGDIPEGYSVSREKKERFSLILESASTNQTSMYLCASSPPWGPGELFFGEGSRLTVL.